This TCR beta chain was recovered during a study of CD8 T cells in Susac syndrome. Points on this clonotype: An end of the junction differs from the germline gene, which may be a read error.

TEMRA cells were FACS-enriched, unlike CD8+ and CD4+ T cells, which were negatively isolated. Random hexamers primed reverse transcription of 0.5 to 1 ug RNA. Amplification of TCR beta CDR3 across 54 Vbeta and 13 Jbeta was performed with immunoSEQ multiplex PCR. Each CDR3 protein is one row after TCRdb ran MiXCR on the immunoSEQ multiplex PCR reads. The sample includes around 130,000 distinct CDR3 sequences, roughly 80% of them seen just once. This CDR3 comprises 18 residues. The germline CDR1 and CDR2 sequences are MGHRA and YSYEKL. The sequence derives from a human donor with multiple sclerosis. This sequence joins TRBV4-1 and TRBJ1-3; no definite D call. Sequenced input: CD8+ T cells from PBMCs. DNA of the CDR3: TGCGCCAGCAGCCAAGGGCCCGGGAGTACCGACTCTGGAAACACCAAATATTTT. As protein: CASSQGPGSTDSGNTKYF.